Listed here is a single T cell receptor (beta chain). MiXCR, applied by TCRdb to the PCR reads, yields one record per CDR3 protein. The sample lists more than 12,000 distinct CDR3 sequences; roughly 71% were seen once. This record comes from a study of vaccination and CD4 T cells after COVID-19. The CDR3 has 13 residues. Germline V CDR1 and CDR2: SQVTM, ANQGSEA. Trimming took 7 bases from V and 4 from J, leaving 15 bases between them. The sample in question was CD4+ T cells from blood, obtained after SARS-CoV-2 vaccination. This receptor was taken from a human donor who had recovered from COVID-19. The rearrangement uses TRBV29-1 and TRBJ2-3; D is ambiguous. The CDR3 sequence is CSAQATAADTQYF. The CDR3 nucleotides read TGCAGCGCCCAAGCTACAGCCGCAGATACGCAGTATTTT.